These 32 T cell receptor beta chains were all obtained from the same sample, sequenced in a study of cytomegalovirus exposure and HLA in healthy donors. The PCR had 60 Vbeta and 13 Jbeta primers. The table came from immunoSEQ multiplex PCR; TCRdb's copy has only in-frame clones and leaves some out. The sample lists under 200,000 clones; 82% were seen once. Sequencing input: PBMCs. Receptors originate from a woman younger than 35 in good health and CMV-seronegative.

The rearrangement joins TRBV6-5 to TRBJ2-7; 9 bases are a match to TRBD2. V lost 5 bases and J lost 2; bases outside the gene matches: 1. CDR3 length: 13 amino acids. The germline V gene encodes CDR1 MNHEY and CDR2 SVGAGI. The CDR3: CASSAGGPYEQYF. The CDR3 DNA is TGTGCCAGCAGTGCGGGAGGGCCCTACGAGCAGTACTTC.

The chain joins TRBV10-3 to TRBJ1-4; D is undetermined. This CDR3 is built from 13 residues. Germline V lookup: CDR1 ENHRY, CDR2 SYGVKD. V was clipped by 3 bases and J by 4 bases, with 6 bases between them. Here the CDR3 DNA reads TGTGCCATCAGTGAAAAGAGTAATGAAAAACTGTTTTTT. Translation: CAISEKSNEKLFF.

The V call is TRBV11-3, the J call TRBJ2-3, with unresolved D. Germline V gives CDR1 SGHNT, CDR2 YENEEA. This CDR3 is built from 14 residues. Trimming took 7 bases from V and 4 from J, leaving 15 bases between them. The CDR3 sequence is CASNLEGAADTQYF. As DNA, the CDR3 is TGTGCCAGCAACTTGGAAGGAGCCGCAGATACGCAGTATTTT.

CDR3 loop: CASSIGGQGDIPYEQYV. CDR3 nucleotide sequence: TGTGCCAGTAGTATAGGGGGACAAGGAGATATCCCCTACGAGCAGTACGTC. The rearrangement links TRBV19 to TRBJ2-7; D possibly corresponds to TRBD1 (6 bases). CDR3 size: 17 residues. V was shortened by 1 base and J by 2 bases, with 18 bases between the two germline ends. The germline gives CDR1 LNHDA, CDR2 SQIVND (reference sequence).

The rearrangement links TRBV6-4 to TRBJ1-2, with D possibly matching TRBD1 (5 bases). Germline CDR1 and CDR2: MRHNA and SNTAGT. The CDR3 totals 16 residues. V shed 2 bases and J shed 4 bases, with 17 bases lying between them. The CDR3 nucleotides read TGTGCCAGCAGTGACCCTACCAGGGAATGCGGCTATGGCTACACCTTC. This codes for CASSDPTRECGYGYTF.

The rearrangement joins TRBV7-9 to TRBJ1-1, with D possibly TRBD1 on 5 matching bases. Germline lookup yields CDR1 SEHNR and CDR2 FQNEAQ (reference sequence). Between the trimmed V and J ends, which lost 5 bases and 3 bases, there was a span of 7 bases. The CDR3 has 12 amino acids. CDR3 amino acids: CASSPRDTEAFF. CDR3 bases: TGTGCCAGCAGCCCCAGGGACACTGAAGCTTTCTTT.

The V call is TRBV11-2, the J call TRBJ1-1; D possibly corresponds to TRBD1 (6 bases). CDR1 and CDR2 from the germline V gene are SGHAT and FQNNGV. V lost 3 bases to trimming and J lost 2 bases, with 19 bases between them. The CDR3 is made up of 17 amino acids. The CDR3 DNA follows: TGTGCCAGCAGCTTTTTCGTTCGGGGGGCTTTTAACACTGAAGCTTTCTTT. Its protein is CASSFFVRGAFNTEAFF.

This chain uses TRBV5-6 with TRBJ2-3; D might be TRBD1 (5 bases). The germline V gene has CDR1 SGHDT and CDR2 YYEEEE. CDR3 length: 15 residues. The V and J ends lost 0 bases and 3 bases respectively, with 11 bases between them. CDR3 nucleotide sequence: TGTGCCAGCAGCTTGGTCCCAGGGATGACAGATACGCAGTATTTT. It is translated as CASSLVPGMTDTQYF.

The chain links TRBV2 to TRBJ2-7, with D possibly being TRBD2 (6 bases). Trimming pared 8 bases from V and 2 bases from J, leaving 10 bases between. The CDR3 contains 12 residues. Germline V gene lookup returns CDR1 SNHLY and CDR2 FYNNEI. The CDR3 DNA reads as TGTGCCAGCGGGACTCTAGCCTACGAGCAGTACTTC. Protein sequence: CASGTLAYEQYF.

The table lists this clone with a few counts. The chain recombines TRBV5-1 with TRBJ2-2, with 11 bases that match TRBD1. The germline V gene encodes CDR1 SGHRS and CDR2 YFSETQ. This CDR3 comprises 16 residues. The V and J ends lost 4 bases and 6 bases, in that order; junction bases with no gene match: 8. This CDR3 reads CASSVHPGQGAGELFF. CDR3 sequence (DNA): TGCGCCAGCAGCGTACATCCGGGACAGGGGGCCGGGGAGCTGTTTTTT.

The chain employs TRBV5-1 and TRBJ2-3; 10 positions match TRBD2. CDR1 and CDR2 (germline): SGHRS, YFSETQ. V shed 3 bases and J 4 bases; nucleotides not matched to a gene: 5. This CDR3 region has 15 residues. CDR3 amino acids: CASSSQRGGADTQYF. The CDR3 DNA follows: TGCGCCAGCAGCTCCCAGCGGGGGGGGGCAGATACGCAGTATTTT. The full variable domain, completed using reference TRBV5-1 and TRBJ2-3, is KAGVTQTPRYLIKTRGQQVTLSCSPISGHRSVSWYQQTPGQGLQFLFEYFSETQRNKGNFPGRFSGRQFSNSRSEMNVSTLELGDSALYLCASSSQRGGADTQYFGPGTRLTVL.

The rearrangement joins TRBV7-6 to TRBJ2-7, with 7 bases lining up with TRBD1. This CDR3 spans 15 amino acids. V shed 5 bases, J shed 2 bases, and the junction held 9 bases outside the gene matches. Germline V gives CDR1 SGHVS, CDR2 FNYEAQ. CDR3 region: CASSVLPGQTYEQYF. The CDR3 nucleotides are TGTGCCAGCAGCGTACTCCCGGGACAGACCTACGAGCAGTACTTC.

The chain joins TRBV19 to TRBJ1-1, with 7 bases matching TRBD1. CDR1 and CDR2 from the germline V gene are LNHDA and SQIVND (reference sequence). The CDR3 has 15 residues. Germline trimming cut 4 bases from V and 1 base from J; bases unmatched to any gene: 6. As DNA, the CDR3 is TGTGCCAGTAGTACCTACGGGACAGAGAACACTGAAGCTTTCTTT. As protein: CASSTYGTENTEAFF.

J is TRBJ2-1 and V is TRBV19; 7 nucleotides match TRBD2. Unmatched junction bases numbered 16, after V lost 0 bases and J lost 8 bases. The CDR3 extends over 18 amino acids. Germline V gene sequence: CDR1 LNHDA, CDR2 SQIVND (reference sequence). This CDR3 reads CASSIDRLFASGRDEQFF. For the CDR3, the DNA is TGTGCCAGTAGTATAGATCGGTTATTTGCTAGCGGTAGGGATGAGCAGTTCTTC.

This clone appeared a few times. This chain joins TRBV4-3 and TRBJ1-4; tentatively, D is TRBD1 (6 bases). V was trimmed by 1 base and J by 3 bases, leaving 9 bases between them. Germline V gene sequence: CDR1 LGHNA, CDR2 YSLEER. The CDR3 is made up of 15 amino acids. CDR3 in amino acids: CASSQGTVANEKLFF. In DNA form, the CDR3 reads TGCGCCAGCAGCCAAGGGACAGTTGCTAATGAAAAACTGTTTTTT.

This clone was detected only once. CDR3 loop: CAILPPGQGSETQYF. As DNA, the CDR3 is TGTGCCATCCTACCCCCCGGACAGGGTTCGGAGACCCAGTACTTC. The chain recombines TRBV28 with TRBJ2-5; 8 bases line up with TRBD1. The V gene's germline CDR1 is MDHEN and CDR2 SYDVKM. V was clipped by 10 bases and J by 5 bases; unmatched bases: 15. The CDR3 is made up of 15 amino acids.

V and J are TRBV7-2 and TRBJ1-2; the D gene is possibly TRBD1 (5 bases). The CDR3 length is 13 residues. Per the germline V gene, CDR1 is SGHTA and CDR2 is FQGNSA. V was cut by 3 bases and J by 4 bases, with 9 bases left in between. The CDR3 sequence: CASSFRQTYGYTF. DNA for the CDR3: TGTGCCAGCAGCTTCCGACAGACCTATGGCTACACCTTC.

The chain combines TRBV6-5 with TRBJ1-2, with 10 bases lining up with TRBD1. CDR1 and CDR2 from the germline V gene are MNHEY and SVGAGI. V shed 2 bases, J shed 1 base, and the junction held 1 base outside the gene matches. This CDR3 has 15 amino acids. Here the CDR3 reads CASSYGTGDNYGYTF. The CDR3 DNA is TGTGCCAGCAGTTACGGGACAGGGGATAACTATGGCTACACCTTC.

The genes are TRBV7-2 and TRBJ2-4; a weak D match, TRBD2 (6 bases). This CDR3 region has 16 residues. Germline V gene data show CDR1 as SGHTA and CDR2 as FQGNSA. Between the trimmed V and J ends, which lost 2 bases and 2 bases, there was a span of 13 bases. The CDR3 bases are TGTGCCAGCAGCTTAAGGGCGGGAATGACCAAAAACATTCAGTACTTC. Amino acid sequence: CASSLRAGMTKNIQYF.

On this clone itself: A junction end diverges from the germline sequence, so it may reflect a read error. This chain joins TRBV7-9 and TRBJ1-1; 8 nucleotides agree with TRBD1. Germline loops: CDR1 SEHNR, CDR2 FQNEAQ (reference sequence). The CDR3 runs 15 residues. This CDR3 is CSSSRQGAIRAEAFF. CDR3 DNA: TGTTCCAGCAGCCGGCAGGGGGCTATCAGGGCTGAAGCTTTCTTT.

CDR3 amino acids: CSVEGQSPPYNYGYTF. CDR3 in DNA: TGCAGCGTTGAAGGACAGTCGCCCCCTTATAACTATGGCTACACCTTC. The chain links TRBV29-1 to TRBJ1-2; TRBD1 is a possible D gene (5 bases). Germline V gene lookup returns CDR1 SQVTM and CDR2 ANQGSEA. The CDR3 covers 16 residues. V shed 1 base and J shed 1 base, with 16 bases lying between them. The full variable domain, in which reference TRBV29-1 and TRBJ1-2 provide the parts outside the CDR3, is SAVISQKPSRDICQRGTSLTIQCQVDSQVTMMFWYRQQPGQSLTLIATANQGSEATYESGFVIDKFPISRPNLTFSTLTVSNMSPEDSSIYLCSVEGQSPPYNYGYTFGSGTRLTVV.

The chain joins TRBV9 to TRBJ1-3, with D possibly TRBD1 on 5 matching bases. The V gene lost 1 base and the J gene lost 4 bases, with 15 bases spanning the gap. The CDR3 runs to 16 residues. The V gene's germline CDR1 is SGDLS and CDR2 YYNGEE. CDR3 DNA sequence: TGTGCCAGCAGCGTAAATCAGGGAGGATCGGGAAACACCATATATTTT. Translated: CASSVNQGGSGNTIYF.

This clone was observed once. The CDR3 here is CASSLIGLEAYNEQFF. CDR3 nucleotide sequence: TGTGCCAGCAGCTTAATAGGCCTGGAGGCCTACAATGAGCAGTTCTTC. The rearrangement joins TRBV7-7 to TRBJ2-1, with D maybe TRBD2 (5 bases). V lost 2 bases and J 2 bases, leaving 13 bases between the germline ends. The CDR3 length is 16 residues. Germline assignment: CDR1 SSHAT and CDR2 FNYEAQ (reference sequence).

V is TRBV27 and J is TRBJ1-5, with 7 bases identical to TRBD1. Germline V lookup: CDR1 MNHEY, CDR2 SMNVEV (reference sequence). The J segment lost 5 bases and the V segment lost 0 bases, leaving 22 bases of the junction unmatched. This CDR3 is built from 21 residues. CDR3 DNA sequence: TGTGCCAGCAGTTTATCGGAGCCCCAGGGGGACAGTGGCTTAGGTGATCAGCCCCAGCATTTT. Encoded protein: CASSLSEPQGDSGLGDQPQHF.

CDR3 in DNA: TGTGCCTGGAGTTCGGGACAGGGGTATCAGCCCCAGCATTTT. It specifies CAWSSGQGYQPQHF. This rearrangement joins TRBV30 to TRBJ1-5; 10 nucleotides match TRBD1. With 2 bases clipped from V and 5 bases from J, the junction kept 3 bases outside the gene matches. Germline V lookup: CDR1 GTSNPN, CDR2 SVGIG (reference sequence). This CDR3 is built from 14 residues.

The V call is TRBV6-1, the J call TRBJ2-7; a weak D match, TRBD1 (6 bases). CDR1 MNHNS and CDR2 SASEGT come from the germline V gene. Trimming took 8 bases from V and 5 from J, leaving 13 bases between them. The CDR3 has 12 amino acids. The CDR3 bases are TGTGCCAGCGAGGTCAGGGGCGACGAGCAGTACTTC. Protein product: CASEVRGDEQYF.

The J gene is TRBJ2-2, the V gene TRBV4-3; a weak D match, TRBD1 (5 bases). The V and J ends lost 2 bases and 3 bases respectively, with 13 bases between them. The CDR3 contains 16 residues. CDR1 is LGHNA, CDR2 YSLEER, per germline. In DNA, the CDR3 is TGCGCCAGCAGCCAACAGGGTGGGGCCGACACCGGGGAGCTGTTTTTT. It is translated as CASSQQGGADTGELFF.

J is TRBJ2-5 and V is TRBV15, with 7 bases fitting TRBD2. CDR1 is LNHNV and CDR2 is YYDKDF in the germline V gene (reference sequence). CDR3 length: 17 residues. V lost 0 bases to trimming and J lost 4 bases; unmatched junction nucleotides: 11. The CDR3 nucleotides are TGTGCCACCAGCAGAGATTATGAGCGGGACTCGCGAGAGACCCAGTACTTC. It translates to CATSRDYERDSRETQYF.

V and J are TRBV7-2 and TRBJ1-4; 7 nucleotides agree with TRBD1. The germline V gene encodes CDR1 SGHTA and CDR2 FQGNSA. The CDR3 has 16 residues. V lost 5 bases and J lost 7; bases outside the gene matches: 13. The CDR3 DNA is TGTGCCAGCAGCCCTGCCCTCAACAGGGGAGGTGAAAAACTGTTTTTT. Encoded protein: CASSPALNRGGEKLFF.

V gene TRBV5-1 combines with J gene TRBJ2-1; tentatively, D is TRBD2 (7 bases). CDR3 size: 16 residues. V lost 0 bases, J lost 7 bases, and 17 bases lay in between. Germline values: CDR1 SGHRS, CDR2 YFSETQ. The DNA for the CDR3 is TGCGCCAGCAGCTTGGAGGGGGAGGGCACACGAAATGAGCAGTTCTTC. This sequence encodes CASSLEGEGTRNEQFF.

This clone was found a few times. J is TRBJ1-1 and V is TRBV30, with TRBD1 matching 7 bases. The CDR3 is made up of 13 amino acids. V shed 0 bases, J shed 5 bases, and the junction held 3 bases outside the gene matches. CDR1 is GTSNPN and CDR2 is SVGIG in the germline V gene (reference sequence). CDR3: CAWSVDRVTEAFF. The CDR3 DNA is TGTGCCTGGAGTGTTGACAGGGTTACTGAAGCTTTCTTT.

This clone has a handful of counts. In nucleotides, the CDR3 is TGCGCCAGCAGCTTGGTCAGGGGCCAGGGTGAAAAACTGTTTTTT. This gives the protein CASSLVRGQGEKLFF. The genes are TRBV5-1 and TRBJ1-4; the D gene is possibly TRBD1 (6 bases). The CDR3 runs 15 residues. The V gene lost 0 bases and the J gene lost 7 bases, with 13 bases spanning the gap. The germline gives CDR1 SGHRS, CDR2 YFSETQ. Complete variable domain (other parts from reference TRBV5-1 and TRBJ1-4): KAGVTQTPRYLIKTRGQQVTLSCSPISGHRSVSWYQQTPGQGLQFLFEYFSETQRNKGNFPGRFSGRQFSNSRSEMNVSTLELGDSALYLCASSLVRGQGEKLFFGSGTQLSVL.